This T cell receptor beta chain originates from a study of T cell responses to AZD1222 COVID-19 vaccine. Study results and limitations: Baseline serostatus was positive in only five to seven AZD1222 recipients. All repertoire sampling was performed exclusively after the peak T cell response. Clonal diversity was possibly underestimated, and white British individuals and females predominated among donors.

Second-dose timings of about 4 or about 12 weeks were pooled. Measured with immunoSEQ multiplex PCR; TCRdb has only the in-frame clones, and not every one. There are approximately 140,000 clones in the sample; more than 85% occur only once, and 1.5% to 2% lies in the top ten. Concerning this clone itself: As yet, its antigen is unknown.

This TCR was recovered from an adult who received the AZD1222 COVID-19 vaccine. The input for sequencing was peripheral blood, taken 28 days after the second AZD1222 dose.

The CDR3 is CASSKERARYGYTF. The CDR3 DNA sequence: TGTGCCAGTAGTAAGGAGCGAGCGCGCTATGGCTACACCTTC. This chain links TRBV19 with TRBJ1-2; unclear D gene. V gave up 4 bases and J gave up 4 bases, with 13 bases separating them. The CDR3 runs to 14 residues. Germline V gene data show CDR1 as LNHDA and CDR2 as SQIVND (reference sequence). The variable domain in full, completed from reference TRBV19 and TRBJ1-2, reads DGGITQSPKYLFRKEGQNVTLSCEQNLNHDAMYWYRQDPGQGLRLIYYSQIVNDFQKGDIAEGYSVSREKKESFPLTVTSAQKNPTAFYLCASSKERARYGYTFGSGTRLTVV.